The 30 T cell receptor beta chains below come from one sample, sequenced in a study of cytomegalovirus exposure and HLA in healthy donors. The PCR ran on 60 Vbeta and 13 Jbeta primers. Measured with immunoSEQ multiplex PCR; TCRdb has only the in-frame clones, and not every one. The sample contains roughly 100,000 clones, around 80% of which appear only once. The sequenced sample consisted of PBMCs. The receptors come from a woman between 45 and 65 years old in good health and CMV-seropositive.

The sample holds many counts of this clone. The V and J genes are TRBV5-1 and TRBJ2-3; TRBD2 matches at 9 bases. CDR1 SGHRS and CDR2 YFSETQ come from the germline V gene. V was clipped by 0 bases and J by 4 bases; unmatched bases: 3. The CDR3 spans 15 residues. For the CDR3, the DNA is TGCGCCAGCAGCTTGGATAGCGGGGGCTCAGATACGCAGTATTTT. It specifies CASSLDSGGSDTQYF.

The chain joins TRBV6-6 to TRBJ1-2; 7 positions agree with TRBD1. In germline, CDR1 is MNHNY, CDR2 SVGAGI (reference sequence). V gave up 5 bases and J gave up 3 bases; unmatched junction bases: 6. The CDR3 contains 14 residues. The CDR3 protein is CASSGGQTYYGYTF. In DNA, the CDR3 is TGTGCCAGCAGTGGGGGACAGACCTACTATGGCTACACCTTC.

In regard to this clone: The junction departs from the called germline gene at one end, perhaps through a read error. The CDR3 DNA is TGTTCCAGCAGCTTAGTAGCATTTGGAAACACCATATATTTT. This sequence encodes CSSSLVAFGNTIYF. This chain connects TRBV7-9 to TRBJ1-3; D is unresolved. The CDR3 totals 14 residues. CDR1 is SEHNR, CDR2 FQNEAQ, per germline (reference sequence).

The chain couples TRBV27 to TRBJ2-2; 10 bases are a match to TRBD1. The ends lost 2 bases at V and 6 bases at J; junction bases unmatched: 6. This CDR3 has 16 residues. Germline assignment: CDR1 MNHEY and CDR2 SMNVEV (reference sequence). This CDR3 is CASSLRDRGYPGELFF. As DNA, the CDR3 is TGTGCCAGCAGTTTAAGGGACAGGGGTTATCCCGGGGAGCTGTTTTTT.

The rearrangement links TRBV10-3 to TRBJ2-1, with a tentative D call TRBD1 (6 bases). V gave up 11 bases and J gave up 6 bases, with 20 bases separating them. Germline V gene lookup returns CDR1 ENHRY and CDR2 SYGVKD. CDR3 length: 14 residues. The CDR3 DNA follows: TGTGCCGTCAAGGCCCGGGACAATTTCAATGAGCAGTTCTTC. It is translated as CAVKARDNFNEQFF.

V gene TRBV9 combines with J gene TRBJ1-1; perhaps TRBD1 as D (5 bases). CDR3 length equals 14 residues. CDR1 is SGDLS and CDR2 is YYNGEE in the germline V gene. V was trimmed by 3 bases and J by 0 bases, leaving 9 bases between them. As DNA, the CDR3 is TGTGCCAGCAGCGCCAGGGCGATGAACACTGAAGCTTTCTTT. As protein: CASSARAMNTEAFF.

The chain is built from TRBV5-1 and TRBJ1-5; the D is unclear. V was shortened by 2 bases and J by 5 bases, with 11 bases between the two germline ends. Germline CDR1 is SGHRS and CDR2 is YFSETQ. The CDR3 consists of 14 residues. The DNA for the CDR3 is TGCGCCAGCAGCTTTAGAATGGGCGATCAGCCCCAGCATTTT. Translating gives CASSFRMGDQPQHF.

The chain is built from TRBV10-3 and TRBJ2-5; 8 bases agree with TRBD2. This CDR3 is 14 amino acids long. The V gene end was trimmed by 4 bases and the J gene end by 4 bases; junction bases not matched to a gene: 5. CDR1 and CDR2 from the germline V gene are ENHRY and SYGVKD. CDR3 nucleotides: TGTGCCATCAGTGGAACCGGGACTAGAGAGACCCAGTACTTC. Amino acid sequence: CAISGTGTRETQYF.

The chain uses TRBV11-3 and TRBJ2-7, with D possibly being TRBD1 (5 bases). Germline V gene data show CDR1 as SGHNT and CDR2 as YENEEA. The CDR3 extends over 15 amino acids. Trimming shortened V by 0 bases and J by 6 bases, and 15 bases separated the two germline ends. The CDR3 here is CASSLDPGNEREQYF. CDR3 DNA sequence: TGTGCCAGCAGCTTAGATCCAGGGAACGAACGCGAGCAGTACTTC.

This clone came up a few times. The V gene is TRBV28, the J gene TRBJ1-2; D ambiguous. The CDR3 runs to 13 residues. V shed 10 bases and J shed 1 base, with 13 bases lying between them. Germline V gene data show CDR1 as MDHEN and CDR2 as SYDVKM. The CDR3 DNA is TGTGCCACCATGAGGGCCTTTAACTATGGCTACACCTTC. Amino acids: CATMRAFNYGYTF.

The gene calls are TRBV28 and TRBJ2-2; 8 bases line up with TRBD1. V dropped 6 bases and J dropped 6; count of bases not matched to a gene: 15. Germline lookup yields CDR1 MDHEN and CDR2 SYDVKM. This CDR3 is 17 amino acids long. The CDR3 sequence is CASSRLGQGKGPGELFF. The CDR3 coding sequence is TGTGCCAGCAGCCGCTTAGGACAGGGAAAAGGCCCCGGGGAGCTGTTTTTT.

J is TRBJ1-1 and V is TRBV25-1, with D perhaps TRBD1 (6 bases). There are 13 residues in the CDR3. Germline CDR1 MGHDK, CDR2 SYGVNS. Trimming cost V 3 bases and J 7 bases, with 12 bases left between them. CDR3 in DNA: TGTGCCAGCAGTGACTGGACAGCCTTTGAAGCTTTCTTT. Amino acids: CASSDWTAFEAFF.

V gene TRBV5-1 combines with J gene TRBJ2-1; 13 positions agree with TRBD2. The CDR3 consists of 17 residues. Germline CDR1 is SGHRS and CDR2 is YFSETQ. Unmatched junction bases numbered 7, after V lost 1 base and J lost 6 bases. CDR3 residues: CASSLSLAGGPRNEQFF. DNA for the CDR3: TGCGCCAGCAGCTTGTCACTAGCGGGGGGGCCCCGCAATGAGCAGTTCTTC.

This chain links TRBV28 with TRBJ1-2, with D uncertain. V dropped 4 bases and J dropped 1 base, with 13 bases sitting between them. Germline CDR1 MDHEN, CDR2 SYDVKM. CDR3 length: 15 residues. DNA for the CDR3: TGTGCCAGCAGTTCGTGGAAGAGGGATAACTATGGCTACACCTTC. Translated: CASSSWKRDNYGYTF.

V usage is TRBV28 and J usage is TRBJ2-7, with TRBD1 matching over 9 bases. This CDR3 region has 16 residues. Looked up from germline, CDR1 is MDHEN and CDR2 is SYDVKM. The J segment lost 4 bases and the V segment lost 5 bases, leaving 12 bases of the junction unmatched. DNA of the CDR3: TGTGCCAGCAGTGACCCCGGGACAGGGTACACGTACGAGCAGTACTTC. Translation: CASSDPGTGYTYEQYF.

The chain recombines TRBV11-2 with TRBJ1-2; 9 bases map to TRBD1. The CDR3 totals 16 residues. From germline, CDR1 is SGHAT and CDR2 FQNNGV. V was pared by 0 bases and J by 5 bases, with 7 bases of the junction left unmatched. This CDR3 reads CASSLDLGTGSYGYTF. DNA of the CDR3: TGTGCCAGCAGCTTAGACTTAGGGACAGGGTCATATGGCTACACCTTC.

The chain combines TRBV9 with TRBJ1-2; D not resolved. Trimming removed 2 bases from V and 5 bases from J, with 10 bases in between. CDR1 and CDR2 from the germline V gene are SGDLS and YYNGEE. This CDR3 comprises 13 residues. The CDR3 DNA follows: TGTGCCAGCAGCGTTAGACAAACATATGGCTACACCTTC. It encodes CASSVRQTYGYTF.

CDR3 region: CASKLGPGWDGYTF. As DNA, the CDR3 is TGTGCCAGCAAGTTGGGGCCCGGGTGGGATGGCTACACCTTC. The V call is TRBV28, the J call TRBJ1-2; D is possibly TRBD1 (5 bases). Germline CDR1 reads MDHEN; CDR2 reads SYDVKM. The CDR3 contains 14 residues. V lost 7 bases and J 6 bases, leaving 18 bases between the germline ends.

This clone occurred a few times. The chain recombines TRBV27 with TRBJ1-2; D remains ambiguous. The CDR3 extends over 15 amino acids. Germline V gene lookup returns CDR1 MNHEY and CDR2 SMNVEV (reference sequence). V was clipped by 6 bases and J by 4 bases, with 18 bases between them. CDR3 DNA: TGTGCCAGCAGCACATCGTCCGGGAATTTCTATGGCTACACCTTC. Its protein product is CASSTSSGNFYGYTF.

The gene calls are TRBV7-2 and TRBJ1-2, with D possibly TRBD1 on 6 matching bases. Germline CDR1 is SGHTA and CDR2 is FQGNSA. The V gene lost 5 bases and the J gene lost 7 bases, with 26 bases spanning the gap. This CDR3 contains 17 residues. The DNA for the CDR3 is TGTGCCAGCAGCCCGAGGACAGTCGGGGGGGGGTTAGCTGGCTACACCTTC. Translated, it gives CASSPRTVGGGLAGYTF.

The rearrangement joins TRBV10-1 to TRBJ1-2, with D perhaps TRBD1 (5 bases). V lost 7 bases and J 2 bases, leaving 35 bases between the germline ends. The CDR3 covers 21 residues. The germline V gene has CDR1 WNHNN and CDR2 SYGVQD (reference sequence). The CDR3 here is CASTNSGVGSELTPRNYGYTF. As DNA, the CDR3 is TGCGCCAGCACCAATTCGGGGGTCGGCAGCGAATTAACCCCGAGGAACTATGGCTACACCTTC.

The chain uses TRBV19 and TRBJ1-4, with 7 bases lining up with TRBD1. The CDR3 contains 16 residues. Germline values: CDR1 LNHDA, CDR2 SQIVND (reference sequence). Germline trimming cut 2 bases from V and 8 bases from J; bases unmatched to any gene: 11. The CDR3 sequence is CASSIQAQGLGEKLFF. CDR3 in DNA: TGTGCCAGTAGTATACAAGCACAGGGGTTGGGGGAAAAACTGTTTTTT.

The chain combines TRBV28 with TRBJ1-3; TRBD1 agrees at 7 bases. V trimming: 7 bases; J trimming: 1 base; junction bases outside the gene matches: 7. CDR3 length: 15 residues. CDR1 and CDR2 (germline): MDHEN, SYDVKM. This CDR3 reads CASTPTGVSGNTIYF. The CDR3, as DNA: TGTGCCAGCACCCCAACAGGGGTATCTGGAAACACCATATATTTT.

This chain joins TRBV7-2 and TRBJ2-1; 7 bases map to TRBD2. Trimming took 1 base from V and 5 from J; bases not matched to a gene: 5. Germline CDR1 and CDR2: SGHTA and FQGNSA. The CDR3 consists of 15 residues. The CDR3 coding sequence is TGTGCCAGCAGCTTAGGGGACTACCAAAACAATGAGCAGTTCTTC. Translation: CASSLGDYQNNEQFF.

CDR3 sequence: CASSAEYF. As DNA, the CDR3 is TGTGCCAGCAGCGCGGAGTACTTC. The V and J genes are TRBV7-2 and TRBJ2-5; D is unresolved. Germline CDR1 and CDR2: SGHTA and FQGNSA. This CDR3 spans 8 amino acids. Trimming took 5 bases from V and 12 from J, leaving 4 bases between them.

The V gene is TRBV19, the J gene TRBJ2-7; D ambiguous. Germline lookup yields CDR1 LNHDA and CDR2 SQIVND (reference sequence). V lost 6 bases and J lost 0, with 15 bases in between. This CDR3 comprises 15 residues. The chain's CDR3 is CASSLMAASSYEQYF. The CDR3 bases are TGTGCCAGTAGCCTAATGGCGGCCAGCTCCTACGAGCAGTACTTC. The complete variable domain, with remaining parts taken from reference TRBV19 and TRBJ2-7, reads DGGITQSPKYLFRKEGQNVTLSCEQNLNHDAMYWYRQDPGQGLRLIYYSQIVNDFQKGDIAEGYSVSREKKESFPLTVTSAQKNPTAFYLCASSLMAASSYEQYFGPGTRLTVT.

The chain carries TRBV5-1 and TRBJ2-3, with 10 bases matching TRBD2. CDR1 and CDR2 from the germline V gene are SGHRS and YFSETQ. CDR3 length: 15 amino acids. The V and J ends lost 5 bases and 2 bases, in that order; junction bases with no gene match: 5. CDR3 DNA: TGCGCCAGCAGACACGGACTAGCGGACACAGATACGCAGTATTTT. It encodes CASRHGLADTDTQYF.

V is TRBV4-3 and J is TRBJ1-5; 9 positions agree with TRBD1. J lost 1 base, V lost 4 bases, and 2 bases had no gene match. The length of the CDR3 is 15 residues. Per the germline V gene, CDR1 is LGHNA and CDR2 is YSLEER. The CDR3 coding sequence is TGCGCCAGCAGCCCCGGGACAGGGAGCAATCAGCCCCAGCATTTT. It is translated as CASSPGTGSNQPQHF.

J is TRBJ1-3 and V is TRBV6-6, with TRBD1 identical over 8 bases. Unmatched junction bases numbered 6, after V lost 2 bases and J lost 3 bases. This CDR3 comprises 16 residues. The germline gives CDR1 MNHNY, CDR2 SVGAGI (reference sequence). CDR3 residues: CASSYVNRGNGNTIYF. Here the CDR3 DNA reads TGTGCCAGCAGTTACGTCAACAGGGGGAATGGAAACACCATATATTTT.

This clone came up once. The chain is built from TRBV28 and TRBJ2-7; 10 bases are shared with TRBD2. In germline, CDR1 is MDHEN, CDR2 SYDVKM. The junction had 8 bases not matched to a gene; V was cut back by 6 bases and J by 3 bases. This CDR3 has 15 residues. CDR3 loop: CASSRRAGGIYEQYF. CDR3 DNA sequence: TGTGCCAGCAGCCGGAGAGCGGGGGGGATCTACGAGCAGTACTTC.